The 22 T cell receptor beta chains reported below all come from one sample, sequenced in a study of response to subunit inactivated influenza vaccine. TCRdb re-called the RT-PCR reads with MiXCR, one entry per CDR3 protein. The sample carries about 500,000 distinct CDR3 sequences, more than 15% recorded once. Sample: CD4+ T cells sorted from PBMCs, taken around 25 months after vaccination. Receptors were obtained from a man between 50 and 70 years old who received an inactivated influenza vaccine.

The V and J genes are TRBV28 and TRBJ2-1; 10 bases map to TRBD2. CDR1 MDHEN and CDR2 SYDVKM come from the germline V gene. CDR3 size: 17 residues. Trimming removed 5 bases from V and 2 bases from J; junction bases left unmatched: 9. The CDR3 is CASSPFASGRTYNEQFF. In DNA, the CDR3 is TGTGCCAGCAGTCCCTTTGCTAGCGGGAGAACCTACAATGAGCAGTTCTTC.

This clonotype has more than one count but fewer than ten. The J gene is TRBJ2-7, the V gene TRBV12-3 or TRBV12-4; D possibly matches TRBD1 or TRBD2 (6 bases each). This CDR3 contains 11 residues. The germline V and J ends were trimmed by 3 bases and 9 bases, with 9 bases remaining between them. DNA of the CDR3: TGTGCCAGCAGTTTCAAGGGGGGGCAGTACTTC. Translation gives CASSFKGGQYF.

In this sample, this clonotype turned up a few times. This CDR3 reads CAWKQMNTEAFF. The CDR3 DNA reads as TGTGCCTGGAAACAGATGAACACTGAAGCTTTCTTT. This sequence joins TRBV30 and TRBJ1-1; D is undetermined. Germline V CDR1 and CDR2: GTSNPN, SVGIG (reference sequence). The CDR3 loop spans 12 amino acids. V was pared by 4 bases and J by 0 bases, with 6 bases between.

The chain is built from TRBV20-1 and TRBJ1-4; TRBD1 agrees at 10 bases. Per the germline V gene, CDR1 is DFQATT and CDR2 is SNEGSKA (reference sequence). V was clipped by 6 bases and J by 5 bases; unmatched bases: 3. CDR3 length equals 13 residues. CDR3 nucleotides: TGCAGTGCCACGGGACAGGGGAATGAAAAACTGTTTTTT. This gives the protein CSATGQGNEKLFF.

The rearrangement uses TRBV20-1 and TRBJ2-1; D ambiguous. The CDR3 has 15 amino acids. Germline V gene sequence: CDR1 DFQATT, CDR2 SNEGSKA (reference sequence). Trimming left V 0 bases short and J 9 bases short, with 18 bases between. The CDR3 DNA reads TGCAGTGCTAGAGAGCGGAGCGTAATGTCGGGTGAGCAGTTCTTC. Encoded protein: CSARERSVMSGEQFF.

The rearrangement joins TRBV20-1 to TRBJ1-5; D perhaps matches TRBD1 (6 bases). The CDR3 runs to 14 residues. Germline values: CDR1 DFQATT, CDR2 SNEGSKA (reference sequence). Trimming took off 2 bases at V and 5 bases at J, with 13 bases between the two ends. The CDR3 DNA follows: TGCAGTGCTAGAAACAGGGCACCAGATCAGCCCCAGCATTTT. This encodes CSARNRAPDQPQHF.

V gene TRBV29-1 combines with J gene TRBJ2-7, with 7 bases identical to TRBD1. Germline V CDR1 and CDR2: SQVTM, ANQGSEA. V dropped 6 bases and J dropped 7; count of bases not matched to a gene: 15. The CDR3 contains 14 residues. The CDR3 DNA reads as TGCAGCGTGGCACCGGGACAGATTAAGCAGGAGCAGTACTTC. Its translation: CSVAPGQIKQEQYF.

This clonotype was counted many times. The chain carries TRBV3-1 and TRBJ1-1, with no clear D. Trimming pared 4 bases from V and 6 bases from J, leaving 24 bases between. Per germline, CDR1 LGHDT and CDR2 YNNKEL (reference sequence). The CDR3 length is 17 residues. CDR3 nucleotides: TGTGCCAGCAGCCCGACCGGCACAACCCGAGGGAGGGCTGAAGCTTTCTTT. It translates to CASSPTGTTRGRAEAFF.

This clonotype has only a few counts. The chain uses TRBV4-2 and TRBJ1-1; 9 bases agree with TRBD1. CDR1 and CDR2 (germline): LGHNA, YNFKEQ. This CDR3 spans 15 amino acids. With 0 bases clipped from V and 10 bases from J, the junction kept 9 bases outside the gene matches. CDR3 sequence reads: CASSQEGDRAPRAFF. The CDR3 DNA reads TGTGCCAGCAGCCAAGAAGGGGACAGGGCCCCGAGAGCTTTCTTT.

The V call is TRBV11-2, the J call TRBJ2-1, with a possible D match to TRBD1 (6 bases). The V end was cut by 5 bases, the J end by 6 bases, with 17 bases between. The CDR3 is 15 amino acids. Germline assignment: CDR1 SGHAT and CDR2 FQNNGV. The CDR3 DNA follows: TGTGCCAGCAGCCCTAGGACAGTAGCGACCAATGAGCAGTTCTTC. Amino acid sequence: CASSPRTVATNEQFF.

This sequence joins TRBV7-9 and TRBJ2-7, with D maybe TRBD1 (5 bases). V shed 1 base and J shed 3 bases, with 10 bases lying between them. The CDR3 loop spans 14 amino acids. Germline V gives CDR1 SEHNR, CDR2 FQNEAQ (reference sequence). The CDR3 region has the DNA TGTGCCAGCAGCTTAGGGACACGTTACTACGAGCAGTACTTC. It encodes CASSLGTRYYEQYF. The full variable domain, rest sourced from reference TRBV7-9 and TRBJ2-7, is DTGVSQNPRHKITKRGQNVTFRCDPISEHNRLYWYRQTLGQGPEFLTYFQNEAQLEKSRLLSDRFSAERPKGSFSTLEIQRTEQGDSAMYLCASSLGTRYYEQYFGPGTRLTVT.

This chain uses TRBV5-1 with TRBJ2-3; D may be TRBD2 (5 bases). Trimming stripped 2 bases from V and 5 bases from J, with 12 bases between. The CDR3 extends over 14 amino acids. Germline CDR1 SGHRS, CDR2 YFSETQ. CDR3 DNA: TGCGCCAGCAGCTTTAACGGGGTAGGAGATACGCAGTATTTT. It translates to CASSFNGVGDTQYF.

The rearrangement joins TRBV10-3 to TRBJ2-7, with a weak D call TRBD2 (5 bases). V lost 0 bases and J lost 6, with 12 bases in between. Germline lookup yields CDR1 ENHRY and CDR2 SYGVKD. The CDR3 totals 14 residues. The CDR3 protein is CAISESGQAGEQYF. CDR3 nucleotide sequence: TGTGCCATCAGTGAGTCTGGGCAGGCGGGCGAGCAGTACTTC.

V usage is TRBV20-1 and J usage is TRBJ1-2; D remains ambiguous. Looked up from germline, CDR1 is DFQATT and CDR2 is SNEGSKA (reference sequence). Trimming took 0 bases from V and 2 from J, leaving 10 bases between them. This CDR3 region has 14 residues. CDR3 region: CSARDYGRNYGYTF. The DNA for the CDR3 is TGCAGTGCTAGAGATTATGGACGGAACTATGGCTACACCTTC.

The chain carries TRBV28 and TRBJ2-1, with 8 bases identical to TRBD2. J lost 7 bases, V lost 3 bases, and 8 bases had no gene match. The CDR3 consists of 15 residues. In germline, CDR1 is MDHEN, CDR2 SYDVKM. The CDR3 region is CASSFTGGGRNEQFF. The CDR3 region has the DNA TGTGCCAGCAGTTTTACCGGGGGGGGCCGGAATGAGCAGTTCTTC.

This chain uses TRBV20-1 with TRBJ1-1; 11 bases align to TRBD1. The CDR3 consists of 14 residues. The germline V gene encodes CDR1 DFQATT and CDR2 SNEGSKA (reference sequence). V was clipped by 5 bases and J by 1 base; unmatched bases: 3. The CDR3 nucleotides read TGCAGTGCTCGGACAGGGGGCGGGAACACTGAAGCTTTCTTT. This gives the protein CSARTGGGNTEAFF.

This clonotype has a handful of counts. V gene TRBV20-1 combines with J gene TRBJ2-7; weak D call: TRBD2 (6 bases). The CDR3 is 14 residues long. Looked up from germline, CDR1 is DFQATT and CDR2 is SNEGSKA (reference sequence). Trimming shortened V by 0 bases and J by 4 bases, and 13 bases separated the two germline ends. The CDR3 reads CSARETGEGYEQYF. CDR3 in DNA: TGCAGTGCTAGAGAAACGGGAGAGGGATACGAGCAGTACTTC.

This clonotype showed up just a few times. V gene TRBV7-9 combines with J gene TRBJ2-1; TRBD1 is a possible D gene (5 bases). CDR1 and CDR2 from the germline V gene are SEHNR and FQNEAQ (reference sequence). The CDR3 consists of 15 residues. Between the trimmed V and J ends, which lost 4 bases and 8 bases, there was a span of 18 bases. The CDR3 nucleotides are TGTGCCAGCAGCTCAGGCGACAGTTCATGGTATGAGCAGTTCTTC. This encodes CASSSGDSSWYEQFF.

The CDR3 DNA follows: TGCAGCGTTGAATTTGGTCAGGGTTTCAACGAGCAGTACTTC. The encoded protein is CSVEFGQGFNEQYF. This sequence joins TRBV29-1 and TRBJ2-7, with a weak D call TRBD1 (5 bases). The ends were cut back, 2 bases at V and 5 bases at J, with 16 bases in the middle. There are 14 residues in the CDR3. Germline-derived CDR1 and CDR2 are SQVTM and ANQGSEA.

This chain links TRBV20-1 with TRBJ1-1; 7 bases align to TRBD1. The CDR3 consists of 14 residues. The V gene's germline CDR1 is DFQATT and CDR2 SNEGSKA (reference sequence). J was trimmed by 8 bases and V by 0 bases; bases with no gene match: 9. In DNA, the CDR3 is TGCAGTGCTAGAGATCCTCACAGGGGTTGGGAAGCTTTCTTT. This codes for CSARDPHRGWEAFF.

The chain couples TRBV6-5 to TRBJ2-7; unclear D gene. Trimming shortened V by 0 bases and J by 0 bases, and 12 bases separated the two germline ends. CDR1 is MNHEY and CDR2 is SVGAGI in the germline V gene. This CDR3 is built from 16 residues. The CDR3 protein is CASSYSSRAVSYEQYF. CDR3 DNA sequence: TGTGCCAGCAGTTACTCGAGTAGGGCGGTCTCCTACGAGCAGTACTTC.

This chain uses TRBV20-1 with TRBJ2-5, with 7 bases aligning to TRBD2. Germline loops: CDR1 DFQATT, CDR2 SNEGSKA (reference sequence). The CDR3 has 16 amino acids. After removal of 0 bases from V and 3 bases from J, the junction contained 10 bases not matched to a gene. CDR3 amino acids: CSARDPLRGTKETQYF. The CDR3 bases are TGCAGTGCTAGAGATCCCCTGCGGGGGACTAAAGAGACCCAGTACTTC.